This T cell receptor beta chain was identified in a study of T cells expressing NK-cell markers. This CDR3 is built from 12 residues. CDR1 and CDR2 from the germline V gene are SQVTM and ANQGSEA. Study-wide results and limits: There were several donors in whom these clonotypes also led the CD3+CD56-NKG2C+ fraction. Whether expanded NKG2C+ T cell clones were HCMV-specific remained unclear.

Reprocessing the 5' RACE reads, TCRdb reports a single entry for every CDR3 protein and omits DNA. Recorded for this sample: approximately 550,000 distinct CDR3 sequences. About this clonotype itself: Its matching antigen is unknown.

This clonotype was sampled from a man younger than 35 in good health. The V and J genes are TRBV29-1 and TRBJ2-1; absent DNA, TCRdb's TRBD1 call cannot be checked. Sequenced input: blood T cells: a sorted CD56 or NKG2C T cell subset, CD4+ or CD8+ T cells, or bulk PBMC T cells (not recorded which). CDR3 sequence reads: CSTGGVVNEQFF.